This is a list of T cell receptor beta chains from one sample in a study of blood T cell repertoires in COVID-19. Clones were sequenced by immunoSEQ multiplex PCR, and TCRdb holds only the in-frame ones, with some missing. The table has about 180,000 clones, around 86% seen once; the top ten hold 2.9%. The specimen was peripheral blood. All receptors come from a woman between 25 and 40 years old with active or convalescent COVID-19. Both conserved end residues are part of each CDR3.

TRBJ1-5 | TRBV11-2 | CASSLETASNQPQHF
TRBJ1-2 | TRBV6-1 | CASSEGPGSYGYTF
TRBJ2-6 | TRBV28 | CASSLGSSGANVLTF
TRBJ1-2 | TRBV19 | CASSIAGAPIYGYTF
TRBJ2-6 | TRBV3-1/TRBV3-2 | CASSHIGASGANVLTF
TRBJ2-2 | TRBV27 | CASGGRNTGELFF
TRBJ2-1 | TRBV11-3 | CASSLVGGRRDEQFF
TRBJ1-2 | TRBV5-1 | CASSLGLYGYTF
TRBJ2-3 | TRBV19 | CASTLSLQRPDTQYF
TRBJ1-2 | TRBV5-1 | CASSSGNNYGYTF
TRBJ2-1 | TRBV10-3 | CAIASGGSEQFF
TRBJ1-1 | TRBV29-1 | CSETSRGRAEAFF
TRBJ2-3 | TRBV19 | CASSIFLANTDTQYF
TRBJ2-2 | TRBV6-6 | CASQGHLGGELFF
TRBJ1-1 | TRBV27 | CASRRGSTEAFF
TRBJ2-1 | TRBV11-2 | CAATGSHNEQFF
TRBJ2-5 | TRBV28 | CASSRTSRETQYF
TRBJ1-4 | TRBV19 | CASSIGTGGINEKLFF
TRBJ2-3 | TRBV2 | CASSRVSSTDTQYF
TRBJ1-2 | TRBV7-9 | CASSPIDSGYTF
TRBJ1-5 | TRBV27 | CASSLSRSGGQVPFQPQHF
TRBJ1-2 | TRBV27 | CASSFQGAADGYTF
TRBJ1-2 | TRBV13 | CASSKTGDNYGYTF
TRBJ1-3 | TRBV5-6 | CASSLGPGLGNTIYF
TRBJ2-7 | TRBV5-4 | CASSLGAAGGFNEQYF
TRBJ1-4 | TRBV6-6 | CASSYRGGDGEKLFF
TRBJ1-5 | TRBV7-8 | CASSLPGVNQPQHF
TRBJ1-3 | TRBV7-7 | CASSPGFPGSGNTIYF
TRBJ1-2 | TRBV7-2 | CASSSHSSDRADGYTF
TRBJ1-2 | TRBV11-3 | CASSSDGLPNYGYTF
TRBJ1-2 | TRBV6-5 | CAIAPGQGNYGYTF
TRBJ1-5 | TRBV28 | CAIRGGNQPQHF
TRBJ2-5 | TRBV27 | CASSVTGGRETQYF
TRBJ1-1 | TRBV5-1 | CASSPSGGLEEAFF
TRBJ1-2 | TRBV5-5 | CASNFGGTGLNYGYTF